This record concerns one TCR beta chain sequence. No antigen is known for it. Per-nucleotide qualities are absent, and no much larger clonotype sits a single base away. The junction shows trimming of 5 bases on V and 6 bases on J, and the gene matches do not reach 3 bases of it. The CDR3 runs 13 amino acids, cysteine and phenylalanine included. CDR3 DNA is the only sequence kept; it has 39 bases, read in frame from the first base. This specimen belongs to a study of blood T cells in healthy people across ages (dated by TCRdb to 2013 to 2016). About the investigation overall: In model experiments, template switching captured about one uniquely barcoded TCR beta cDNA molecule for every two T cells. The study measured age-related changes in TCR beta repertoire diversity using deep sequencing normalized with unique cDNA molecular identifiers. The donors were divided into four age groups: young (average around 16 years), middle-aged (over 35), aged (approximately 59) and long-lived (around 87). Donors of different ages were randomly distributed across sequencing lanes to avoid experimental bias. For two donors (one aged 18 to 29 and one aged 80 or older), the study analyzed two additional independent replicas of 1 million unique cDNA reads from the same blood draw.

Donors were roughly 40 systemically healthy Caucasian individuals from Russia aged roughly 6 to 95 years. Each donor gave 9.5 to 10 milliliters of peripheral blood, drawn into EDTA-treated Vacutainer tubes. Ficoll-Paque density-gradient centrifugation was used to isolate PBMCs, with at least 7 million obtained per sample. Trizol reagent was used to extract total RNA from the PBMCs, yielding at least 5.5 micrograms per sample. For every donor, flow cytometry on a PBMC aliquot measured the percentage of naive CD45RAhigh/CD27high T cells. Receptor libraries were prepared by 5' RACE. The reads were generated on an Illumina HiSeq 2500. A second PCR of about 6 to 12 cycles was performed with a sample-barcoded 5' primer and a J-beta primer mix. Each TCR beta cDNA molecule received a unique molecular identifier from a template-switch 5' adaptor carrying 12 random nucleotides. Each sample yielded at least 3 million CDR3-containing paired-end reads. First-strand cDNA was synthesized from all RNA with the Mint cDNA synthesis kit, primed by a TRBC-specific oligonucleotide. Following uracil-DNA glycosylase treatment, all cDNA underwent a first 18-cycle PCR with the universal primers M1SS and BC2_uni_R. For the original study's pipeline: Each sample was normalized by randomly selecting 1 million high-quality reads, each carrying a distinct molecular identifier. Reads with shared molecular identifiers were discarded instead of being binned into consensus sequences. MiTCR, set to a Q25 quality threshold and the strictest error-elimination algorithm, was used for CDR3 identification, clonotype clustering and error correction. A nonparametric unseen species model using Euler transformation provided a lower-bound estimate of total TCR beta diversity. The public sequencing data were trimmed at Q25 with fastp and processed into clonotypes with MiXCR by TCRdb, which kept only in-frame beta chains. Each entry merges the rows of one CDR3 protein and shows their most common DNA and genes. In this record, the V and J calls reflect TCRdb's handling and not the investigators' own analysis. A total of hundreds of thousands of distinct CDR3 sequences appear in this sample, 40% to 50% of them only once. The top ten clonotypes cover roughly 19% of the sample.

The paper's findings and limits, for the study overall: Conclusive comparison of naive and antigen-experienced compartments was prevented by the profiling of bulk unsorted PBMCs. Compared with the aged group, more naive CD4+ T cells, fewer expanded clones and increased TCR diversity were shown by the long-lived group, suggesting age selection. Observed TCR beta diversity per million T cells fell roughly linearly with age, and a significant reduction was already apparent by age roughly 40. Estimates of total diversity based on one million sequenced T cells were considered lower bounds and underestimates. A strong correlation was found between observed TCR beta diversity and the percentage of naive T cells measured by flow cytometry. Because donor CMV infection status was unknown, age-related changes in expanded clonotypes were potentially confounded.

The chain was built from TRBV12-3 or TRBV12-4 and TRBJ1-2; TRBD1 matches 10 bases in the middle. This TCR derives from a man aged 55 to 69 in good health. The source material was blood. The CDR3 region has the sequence CASSRQGADGYTF. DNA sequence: TGTGCCAGCAGTAGACAGGGGGCAGATGGCTACACCTTC.